This section outlines one T cell receptor beta chain sequence together with its context. The antigen remains undetermined. The V gene's germline CDR1 is SGHAT and CDR2 FQNNGV. Losses at the gene ends were 5 bases for V and 0 bases for J; bases not matched to a gene: 3. The CDR3 extends over 15 amino acids. Unique molecular identifiers tagged the TCR beta cDNA libraries. Roughly 500,000 cDNA molecules were obtained per 1 to 10 million input T cells. Each CDR3 protein is one row after TCRdb ran MiXCR on the PCR reads. Of hundreds of thousands of distinct CDR3 sequences detected, 25% to 30% appear once; the ten largest clones hold approximately 0.6%. This entry comes from a study of post-analysis software for immune sequencing data. Study overall: Recorded disease courses covered relapsing-remitting, secondary progressive and progressive-relapsing multiple sclerosis. Some patients had no subtype annotation.

Regarding the study as a whole: Normalized Chao1 diversity was significantly reduced in patients versus controls. Compared with controls, patients had more of roughly 5 TRBV segments, including TRBV5-6, TRBV5-1 and TRBV20-1. Batch-matched samples strongly co-clustered by F measure.

The TCR was taken from a girl between 5 and 17 years old with multiple sclerosis. Sequenced input: blood. The V call is TRBV11-2, the J call TRBJ2-1; 8 bases map to TRBD2. CDR3 DNA sequence: TGTGCCAGCAGCAGACGGGGGGGCTCCTACAATGAGCAGTTCTTC. Amino acid sequence: CASSRRGGSYNEQFF.